One and the same sample provided the 14 T cell receptor beta chains below, sequenced in a study of T cells after posttransplantation cyclophosphamide. This table comes from immunoSEQ multiplex PCR, and its TCRdb copy is limited to in-frame clones, with some not included. The sample has 23,000 or so clones, none seen only once; the top ten hold around 7%. Sequences were obtained from PBMCs. The source is a woman in her fifties or sixties in good health, CMV-negative, and a related stem cell transplant donor.

This clone was seen many times. The V and J genes are TRBV11-2 and TRBJ2-3; 14 bases are a match to TRBD2. There are 16 residues in the CDR3. Germline V CDR1 and CDR2: SGHAT, FQNNGV. V lost 4 bases to trimming and J lost 8 bases; unmatched junction nucleotides: 8. CDR3 sequence reads: CASSSTSGRAPSTQYF. The DNA of the CDR3 is TGTGCCAGCAGCTCGACTAGCGGGAGGGCCCCAAGTACGCAGTATTTT.

The J gene is TRBJ2-1, the V gene TRBV27, with 8 bases matching TRBD1. J lost 6 bases, V lost 2 bases, and 6 bases had no gene match. Germline lookup yields CDR1 MNHEY and CDR2 SMNVEV (reference sequence). The CDR3 consists of 15 residues. The CDR3 loop is CASSLRGQGFNEQFF. Written as DNA, the CDR3 is TGTGCCAGCAGTTTACGAGGACAGGGTTTCAATGAGCAGTTCTTC.

This clone was recorded at least ten times. This chain connects TRBV11-2 to TRBJ2-3, with 10 nucleotides matching TRBD2. Germline CDR1 SGHAT, CDR2 FQNNGV. V lost 4 bases, J lost 4 bases, and 11 bases stayed unmatched. The CDR3 loop spans 17 amino acids. This chain's CDR3 is CASSSQGLSGRADTQYF. The DNA of the CDR3 is TGTGCCAGCAGCTCCCAGGGGCTGAGCGGGAGGGCAGATACGCAGTATTTT. Variable domain in full (rest from reference TRBV11-2 and TRBJ2-3): EAGVAQSPRYKIIEKRQSVAFWCNPISGHATLYWYQQILGQGPKLLIQFQNNGVVDDSQLPKDRFSAERLKGVDSTLKIQPAKLEDSAVYLCASSSQGLSGRADTQYFGPGTRLTVL.

This clone was counted many times. The chain employs TRBV5-4 and TRBJ2-7, with D perhaps TRBD2 (6 bases). From germline, CDR1 is SGHNT and CDR2 YYREEE (reference sequence). The CDR3 runs 16 residues. Between the trimmed V and J ends, which lost 0 bases and 0 bases, there was a span of 13 bases. The CDR3 DNA reads TGTGCCAGCAGCTTGGACCTAGCGCCCCACTCCTACGAGCAGTACTTC. This encodes CASSLDLAPHSYEQYF.

The table lists this clone with a few counts. This rearrangement joins TRBV7-2 to TRBJ2-5; 14 positions agree with TRBD2. J was trimmed by 5 bases and V by 4 bases; bases with no gene match: 3. This CDR3 spans 15 amino acids. The germline V gene has CDR1 SGHTA and CDR2 FQGNSA. CDR3 coding DNA: TGTGCCAGCAGCTCCCGACTAGCGGGGGGGGAGACCCAGTACTTC. Protein sequence: CASSSRLAGGETQYF.

This clone occurred a few times. This sequence joins TRBV25-1 and TRBJ2-1; a possible D gene is TRBD1 (6 bases). The germline V and J ends were trimmed by 3 bases and 8 bases, with 17 bases remaining between them. The germline gives CDR1 MGHDK, CDR2 SYGVNS. The length of the CDR3 is 15 residues. Written as DNA, the CDR3 is TGTGCCAGCAGTGATCTCCGGCAGGGGCTCGATGAGCAGTTCTTC. It translates to CASSDLRQGLDEQFF.

In this sample, this clone turned up many times. V usage is TRBV11-2 and J usage is TRBJ2-7; D may be TRBD2 (5 bases). The V gene's germline CDR1 is SGHAT and CDR2 FQNNGV. Trimming took 5 bases from V and 2 from J, leaving 19 bases between them. CDR3 size: 16 residues. This chain's CDR3 is CASSPSTKRLTYEQYF. The CDR3 DNA reads TGTGCCAGCAGCCCCTCAACGAAGCGGCTTACCTACGAGCAGTACTTC.

This clone was observed at least ten times. The chain recombines TRBV6-5 with TRBJ1-2; D not certain. Looked up from germline, CDR1 is MNHEY and CDR2 is SVGAGI. Trimming shortened V by 11 bases and J by 4 bases, and 11 bases separated the two germline ends. The CDR3 is made up of 11 amino acids. CDR3 nucleotide sequence: TGTGCCGTTCGGGAAGTCTATGGCTACACCTTC. It is translated as CAVREVYGYTF.

This clone was seen at least ten times. The chain uses TRBV25-1 and TRBJ1-5; D is possibly TRBD1 (6 bases). Per germline, CDR1 MGHDK and CDR2 SYGVNS. Trimming stripped 0 bases from V and 0 bases from J, with 12 bases between. The CDR3 length is 17 residues. The CDR3 nucleotides read TGTGCCAGCAGTGAATATGGCCAGGGGTATAGCAATCAGCCCCAGCATTTT. Translated, it gives CASSEYGQGYSNQPQHF.

This clone was seen ten or more times. The V call is TRBV7-3, the J call TRBJ2-5; D unclear. CDR3 length equals 13 residues. CDR1 and CDR2 (germline): SGHTA, FQGTGA. V dropped 8 bases and J dropped 2 bases, with 12 bases sitting between them. The CDR3 coding sequence is TGTGCCAGCGGAATAGCTGCACAAGAGACCCAGTACTTC. Protein: CASGIAAQETQYF.

This clone was observed many times. The CDR3 coding sequence is TGCGCCAGCAGCCCTCGGGAGGGGAGGATGAACACTGAAGCTTTCTTT. It codes for CASSPREGRMNTEAFF. V and J are TRBV4-1 and TRBJ1-1, with D maybe TRBD1 (5 bases). This CDR3 has 16 residues. V lost 4 bases and J 0 bases, leaving 15 bases between the germline ends. The V gene's germline CDR1 is MGHRA and CDR2 YSYEKL.

This clone was picked up many times. The V and J genes are TRBV19 and TRBJ2-1; 7 nucleotides align to TRBD2. Losses at the gene ends were 7 bases for V and 5 bases for J; bases not matched to a gene: 14. The CDR3 spans 16 residues. Germline loops: CDR1 LNHDA, CDR2 SQIVND (reference sequence). The CDR3 nucleotides are TGTGCCAGTAAACCGACTAGCAGCTCCTTCGACAATGAGCAGTTCTTC. It specifies CASKPTSSSFDNEQFF.

This clone has just a few counts. CDR3 nucleotides: TGTGCCAGCGGCTACAGTTCGGGACTACCCTACGAGCAGTACGTC. It codes for CASGYSSGLPYEQYV. This chain links TRBV5-6 with TRBJ2-7; 7 nucleotides align to TRBD2. The V and J ends lost 7 bases and 2 bases, in that order; junction bases with no gene match: 12. CDR1 SGHDT and CDR2 YYEEEE come from the germline V gene. The length of the CDR3 is 15 residues.

This clone was picked up many times. This chain joins TRBV28 and TRBJ1-3, with a possible D match to TRBD1 (5 bases). The CDR3 loop spans 16 amino acids. Trimming left V 6 bases short and J 4 bases short, with 19 bases between. Germline V gene lookup returns CDR1 MDHEN and CDR2 SYDVKM. Written as DNA, the CDR3 is TGTGCCAGCAGGACCAACCAGGGTAGTAGGGGAAACACCATATATTTT. It specifies CASRTNQGSRGNTIYF.